The clone carrying this T cell receptor (beta chain) was detected only a few times. As originally analysed: Estimates of nucleated cell counts were drawn from the amplification of reference gene primers. Clones were read by immunoSEQ multiplex PCR, and TCRdb kept only the in-frame ones, dropping some. V, J and clone size were drawn from that table, and D and trimming were deduced from the DNA. The data hold hundreds of thousands of clones, with approximately 82% observed a single time. The sample originates from a study of blood T cell repertoires in COVID-19. Study information: Researchers got acute and convalescent COVID-19 samples from the United States, Italy and Spain. PBMCs, B-cell-depleted T cells, or T cells were the source of the cDNA or gDNA that made up the material.

Germline trimming cut 5 bases from V and 2 bases from J; bases unmatched to any gene: 2. The CDR3 contains 14 residues. Germline V gives CDR1 LNHDA, CDR2 SQIVND (reference sequence). Sequenced sample: peripheral blood. The sequence derives from a woman older than 75 with acute or convalescent COVID-19. The V gene is TRBV19, the J gene TRBJ2-7; TRBD2 aligns across 11 bases. The CDR3 nucleotides read TGTGCCAGTAGTTTTAGCGGGAGGGCCTACGAGCAGTACTTC. Translated, it gives CASSFSGRAYEQYF.